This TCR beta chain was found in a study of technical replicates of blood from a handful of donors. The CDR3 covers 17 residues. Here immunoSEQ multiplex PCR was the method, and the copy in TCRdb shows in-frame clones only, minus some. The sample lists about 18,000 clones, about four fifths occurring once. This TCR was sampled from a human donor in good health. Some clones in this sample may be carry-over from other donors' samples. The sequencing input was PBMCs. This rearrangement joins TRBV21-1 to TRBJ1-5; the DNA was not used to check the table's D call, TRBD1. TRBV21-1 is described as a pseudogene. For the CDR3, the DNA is TGTGCCGGGAATACCGGGACAGGGTCCAAGGTAACTCAGCCCCAGCATTTT. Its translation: CAGNTGTGSKVTQPQHF.